This TCR beta chain was obtained from a study of shared clonotypes between healthy human individuals. As for this clone: No antigen is known for it.

Assay runs were performed at deep level. Scientists sequenced DNA from unsorted PBMC on ten immunoSEQ deep assay plates. Sequencing was performed with immunoSEQ multiplex PCR; in TCRdb, only in-frame clones are kept and a portion is missing. Among about 530,000 clones listed, 75% to 80% were seen once. Unsorted samples, those not sorted, used roughly 100 million PBMCs for genomic DNA. CDR1 is SGHNT, CDR2 YENEEA, per germline. The V segment lost 5 bases and the J segment 1 base; nucleotides outside the gene matches: 2. The CDR3 totals 13 residues. General study findings and limits: The small donor group covered limited genetic and exposure diversity.

The TCR comes from a woman aged 40 to 50 in good health. Some clones in this sample may be carry-over from other donors' samples. The chain links TRBV11-3 to TRBJ2-7; TRBD1 agrees at 7 bases. The source material was PBMCs. The CDR3 region is CASSPQGSYEQYF. The CDR3 DNA follows: TGTGCCAGCAGCCCACAGGGGTCCTACGAGCAGTACTTC.